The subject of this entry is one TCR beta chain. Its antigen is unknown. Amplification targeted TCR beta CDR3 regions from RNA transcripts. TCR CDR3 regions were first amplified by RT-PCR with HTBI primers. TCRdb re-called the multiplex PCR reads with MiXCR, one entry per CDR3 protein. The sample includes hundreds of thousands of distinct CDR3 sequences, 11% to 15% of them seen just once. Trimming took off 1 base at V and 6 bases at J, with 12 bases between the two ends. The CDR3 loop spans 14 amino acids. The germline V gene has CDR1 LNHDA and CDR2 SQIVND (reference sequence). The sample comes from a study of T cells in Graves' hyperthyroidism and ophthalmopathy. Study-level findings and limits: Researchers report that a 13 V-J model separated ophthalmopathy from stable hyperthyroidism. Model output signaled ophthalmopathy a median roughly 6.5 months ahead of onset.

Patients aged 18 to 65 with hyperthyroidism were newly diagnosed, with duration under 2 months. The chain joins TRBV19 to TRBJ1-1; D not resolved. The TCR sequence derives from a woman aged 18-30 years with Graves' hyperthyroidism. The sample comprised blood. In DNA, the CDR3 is TGTGCCAGTAGTATAGGCTCCCGAGGGTCTGAAGCTTTCTTT. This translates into CASSIGSRGSEAFF.